This TCR beta chain was observed in a study of T-cell reconstitution after alpha-beta-depleted transplantation in children. Study-wide results and limits: T-cell counts and diversity at one year following transplant were attributed mainly to newly produced T cells. There were some patients whose high TCRbeta diversity at day 60 came from surviving recipient T cells and thymic progenitors. The study reportedly traced alpha-beta T cells about two months after transplant to several hundred expanded graft clones.

V was pared by 9 bases and J by 4 bases, with 10 bases between. CDR3 length equals 13 residues. This clonotype was counted many times. Its antigen remains unidentified. The library targeted TCRbeta and was prepared with unique molecular identifiers. Via MiXCR, TCRdb re-called the PCR reads, giving one row per CDR3 protein. Here the sample spans almost 500,000 distinct CDR3 sequences, under 12% being singletons. The sample here was PBMCs, taken before TCRalphabeta/CD19-depleted stem cell transplant. This sequence originates from a child aged 2-15 years with inherited bone marrow failure, due to receive a stem cell transplant. The gene calls are TRBV12-3 or TRBV12-4 and TRBJ2-6; D perhaps matches TRBD2 (7 bases). CDR3 residues: CASGGAGANVLTF. The CDR3 DNA follows: TGTGCCAGTGGGGGGGCCGGGGCCAACGTCCTGACTTTC.